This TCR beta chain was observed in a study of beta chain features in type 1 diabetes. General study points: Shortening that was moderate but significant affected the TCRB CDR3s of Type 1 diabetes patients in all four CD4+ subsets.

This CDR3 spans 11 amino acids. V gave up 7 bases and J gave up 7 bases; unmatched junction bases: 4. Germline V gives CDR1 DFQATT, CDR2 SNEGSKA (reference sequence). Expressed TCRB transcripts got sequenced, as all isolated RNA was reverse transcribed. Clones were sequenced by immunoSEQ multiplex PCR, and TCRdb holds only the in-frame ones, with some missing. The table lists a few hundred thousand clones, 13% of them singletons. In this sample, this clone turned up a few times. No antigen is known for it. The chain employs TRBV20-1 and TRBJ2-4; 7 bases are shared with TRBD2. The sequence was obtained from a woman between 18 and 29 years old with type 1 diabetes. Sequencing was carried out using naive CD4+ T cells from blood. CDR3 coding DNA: TGCAGTGGGGGGGGTCGTAACATTCAGTACTTC. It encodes CSGGGRNIQYF.